A selection of T cell receptor beta chains follows, all from one sample in a study of blood T cells in healthy people across ages. TCRdb fed the 5' RACE reads into MiXCR, producing one record per CDR3 protein. The table lists 800,000 or so distinct CDR3 sequences, around a quarter of them singletons, with around 3.6% in the top ten. The same sample was also used in a study of T cells of mothers and their children.

What was sequenced was blood. The receptors were gathered from a boy between 5 and 17 years old in good health. Both conserved end residues are part of each CDR3. A D gene is named only where the DNA matches it firmly.

cdr3_aa,d_call,v_call
CSARDLRGKGTYEQYF,NA,TRBV20-1
CASSQDVSTRGYTF,NA,TRBV4-1
CATSSRDGTYNEQFF,NA,TRBV15
CASSLYRQGVMNTEAFF,TRBD1,TRBV11-2
CSASFRAGGRYNEQFF,TRBD2,TRBV20-1
CAISESLSREYTGELFF,NA,TRBV10-3
CASQPYPGGEETQYF,TRBD1,TRBV19
CSVDWSTDTQYF,NA,TRBV29-1
CASSATWGEFYGYTF,NA,TRBV27
CASSRRDGQELDTQYF,NA,TRBV11-2
CASTPGQTYNEQFF,TRBD1,TRBV12-3/TRBV12-4
CASRLGESTGELFF,NA,TRBV4-3
CAGSLPGPDQPQHF,NA,TRBV12-3/TRBV12-4
CASSPTGGWDEQYF,TRBD1,TRBV12-3/TRBV12-4
CSVGGGGNEQFF,NA,TRBV29-1
CSARSQDYSNQPQHF,NA,TRBV20-1
CSVKGQGPVPNYGYTF,TRBD1,TRBV29-1
CASSTLRFSSYNEQFF,NA,TRBV6-2/TRBV6-3
CASSEIPGGENIQYF,TRBD2,TRBV2
CASRGVVRAIRGNQPQHF,NA,TRBV28
CTVSVTGHEQFF,NA,TRBV29-1
CATSRDSGQGNEKLFF,TRBD1,TRBV15
CSAPGSRGNQPQHF,NA,TRBV20-1
CASSPPTGGGYNEQFF,NA,TRBV18
CSVVLGVGPDTQYF,NA,TRBV29-1